This T cell receptor beta chain was sequenced for a study of blood T cell repertoires in COVID-19. Participant age was roughly 18 to 100 years, and participants resided in approximately 25 US areas. Each participant's cohort was designated according to participant-reported clinical history. TCRdb's copy holds only in-frame clones and misses some; the assay was immunoSEQ multiplex PCR. This sample has around 200,000 clones; 89% occur once, and the top ten carry approximately 0.77%. Germline V lookup: CDR1 SGHRS, CDR2 YFSETQ. This CDR3 contains 14 residues. V lost 0 bases, J lost 6 bases, and 1 base stayed unmatched.

Sequenced: PBMCs or T cells enriched from blood (not recorded which). The TCR sequence derives from a woman aged 18-29 years who had recovered from COVID-19. The chain carries TRBV5-1 and TRBJ2-7; 12 bases map to TRBD1. CDR3 DNA: TGCGCCAGCAGCTTGGGGGACAGGGGGCTCGAGCAGTACTTC. Translation: CASSLGDRGLEQYF.